This T cell receptor (beta chain) was retrieved from a study of blood T cell repertoires in COVID-19. Assay: immunoSEQ multiplex PCR; the TCRdb copy retains only in-frame clones and omits some. The sample includes 250,000 to 350,000 clones, 75% to 90% seen only once; the top ten take around 5.8%. Seattle patients were enrolled while actively infected and followed longitudinally. CDR3 length: 11 amino acids. The germline V gene has CDR1 GTSNPN and CDR2 SVGIG (reference sequence). V was shortened by 5 bases and J by 2 bases, with 6 bases between the two germline ends. Sequencing was done on a sample of peripheral blood. The rearrangement uses TRBV30 and TRBJ1-1; no reliable D call. This TCR was sampled from a woman in her forties or fifties with COVID-19, enrolled during active disease. The CDR3 is CAWALNTEAFF. The CDR3 coding sequence is TGTGCCTGGGCACTTAACACTGAAGCTTTCTTT.